The 5 T cell receptor beta chains presented below share a single source sample, sequenced in a study of OX40 agonist ivuxolimab in advanced cancers. The data were produced by immunoSEQ multiplex PCR, yet TCRdb's version contains in-frame clones alone and is incomplete. The sample holds about 30,000 clones, less than 90% seen once. The sequenced sample was CD4+ or CD8+ T cells sorted from blood, obtained in a trial of the OX40 agonist ivuxolimab. These receptors originate from an adult with an advanced solid tumor such as melanoma, head and neck, liver or kidney cancer.

This chain joins TRBV30 and TRBJ1-2, with 10 bases identical to TRBD1. The CDR3 runs 14 residues. Germline loops: CDR1 GTSNPN, CDR2 SVGIG (reference sequence). V dropped 0 bases and J dropped 10; count of bases not matched to a gene: 8. The CDR3 DNA is TGTGCCTGGAGTGTACCAGGACAGGGGGTCGCCTACACCTTC. This sequence encodes CAWSVPGQGVAYTF.

The chain has TRBV6-1 and TRBJ1-2; D call uncertain. Trimming pared 7 bases from V and 0 bases from J, leaving 12 bases between. From germline, CDR1 is MNHNS and CDR2 SASEGT. CDR3 length: 14 amino acids. The CDR3 loop is CASTTLTANYGYTF. For the CDR3, the DNA is TGTGCCAGCACCACCCTTACAGCTAACTATGGCTACACCTTC.

The chain employs TRBV5-5 and TRBJ2-1; D remains unclear. Germline assignment: CDR1 SGHKS and CDR2 YYEKEE (reference sequence). Deletions cut 0 bases from V and 0 bases from J, with 7 bases between. The CDR3 runs to 15 residues. CDR3 DNA sequence: TGTGCCAGCAGCTTGGCCACCCGCTCCTACAATGAGCAGTTCTTC. Residues: CASSLATRSYNEQFF.

The chain couples TRBV13 to TRBJ2-1; a weak D match, TRBD2 (5 bases). Germline CDR1 and CDR2: PRHDT and FYEKMQ (reference sequence). The CDR3 has 14 amino acids. The germline V and J ends were trimmed by 3 bases and 8 bases, with 14 bases remaining between them. This CDR3 is CASSFGRGAHEQFF. CDR3 DNA: TGTGCCAGCAGCTTTGGCCGGGGAGCACATGAGCAGTTCTTC.

This clone was counted only a few times. The V gene is TRBV5-5, the J gene TRBJ1-2; D might be TRBD1 (6 bases). The CDR3 sequence is 13 residues long. V was trimmed by 0 bases and J by 4 bases, leaving 7 bases between them. Germline lookup yields CDR1 SGHKS and CDR2 YYEKEE (reference sequence). In DNA form, the CDR3 reads TGTGCCAGCAGCTTGGAAGGGGGCTATGGCTACACCTTC. This sequence encodes CASSLEGGYGYTF.